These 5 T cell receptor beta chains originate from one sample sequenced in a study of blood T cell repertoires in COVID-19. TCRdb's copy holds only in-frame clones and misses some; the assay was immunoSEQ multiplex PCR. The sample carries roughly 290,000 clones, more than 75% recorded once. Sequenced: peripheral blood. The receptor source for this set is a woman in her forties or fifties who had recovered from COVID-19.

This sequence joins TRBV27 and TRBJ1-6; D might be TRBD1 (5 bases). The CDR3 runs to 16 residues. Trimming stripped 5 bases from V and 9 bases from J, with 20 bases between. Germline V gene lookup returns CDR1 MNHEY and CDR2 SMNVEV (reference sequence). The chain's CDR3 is CASSPRVGGGISPLHF. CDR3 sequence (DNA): TGTGCCAGCAGTCCCCGGGTCGGCGGGGGAATTTCACCCCTCCACTTT.

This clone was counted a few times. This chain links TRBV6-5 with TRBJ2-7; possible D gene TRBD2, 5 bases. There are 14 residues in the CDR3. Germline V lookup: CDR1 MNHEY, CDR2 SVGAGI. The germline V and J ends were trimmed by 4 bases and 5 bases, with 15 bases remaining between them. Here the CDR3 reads CASSSGGGYNEQYF. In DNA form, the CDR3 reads TGTGCCAGCAGTTCAGGAGGCGGGTATAACGAGCAGTACTTC.

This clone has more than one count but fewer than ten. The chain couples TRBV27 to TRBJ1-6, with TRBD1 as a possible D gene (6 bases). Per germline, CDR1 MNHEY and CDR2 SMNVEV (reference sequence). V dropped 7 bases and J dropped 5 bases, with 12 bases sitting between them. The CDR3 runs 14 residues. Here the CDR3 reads CASTGAGNNSPLHF. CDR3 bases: TGTGCCAGCACAGGGGCCGGTAATAATTCACCCCTCCACTTT.

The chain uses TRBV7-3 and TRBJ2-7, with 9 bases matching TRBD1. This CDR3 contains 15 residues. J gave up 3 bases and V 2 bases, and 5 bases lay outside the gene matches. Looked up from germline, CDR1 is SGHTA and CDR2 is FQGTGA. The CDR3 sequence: CASSLYGQGRYEQYF. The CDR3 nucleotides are TGTGCCAGCAGCTTATACGGACAGGGGCGCTACGAGCAGTACTTC.

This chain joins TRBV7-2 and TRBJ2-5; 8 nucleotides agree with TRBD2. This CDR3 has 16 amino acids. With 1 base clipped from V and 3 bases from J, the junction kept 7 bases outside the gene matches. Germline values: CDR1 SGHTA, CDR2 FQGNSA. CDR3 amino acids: CASSLDLAGLEETQYF. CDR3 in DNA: TGTGCCAGCAGCTTAGATTTAGCGGGATTAGAAGAGACCCAGTACTTC.